Sequencing of this T cell receptor beta chain was carried out in a study of blood T cells in healthy people across ages. Next came a second PCR, run for about 6 to 12 cycles, which used a sample-barcoded 5' primer along with a J-beta primer mix. MiXCR was run by TCRdb on the 5' RACE reads, yielding one entry per CDR3 protein. The data hold about 1.4 million distinct CDR3 sequences, with around 59% observed a single time. CDR3 length: 13 amino acids. V gave up 5 bases and J gave up 11 bases, with 18 bases separating them. The germline V gene has CDR1 MNHEY and CDR2 SMNVEV (reference sequence). This clonotype appeared once. Antigen unknown. Study-level results: A roughly linear age-dependent decrease characterized TCR beta diversity per million T cells. Donors of long life had a larger count of naive CD4+ cells and greater diversity than aged donors.

This rearrangement joins TRBV27 to TRBJ2-5; no reliable D call. Sequencing was done on a sample of blood. This sequence originates from a man between 18 and 29 years old in good health. For the CDR3, the DNA is TGTGCCAGCAGTGTATATCCAAATAACGCGCAGTACTTC. Amino acids: CASSVYPNNAQYF.